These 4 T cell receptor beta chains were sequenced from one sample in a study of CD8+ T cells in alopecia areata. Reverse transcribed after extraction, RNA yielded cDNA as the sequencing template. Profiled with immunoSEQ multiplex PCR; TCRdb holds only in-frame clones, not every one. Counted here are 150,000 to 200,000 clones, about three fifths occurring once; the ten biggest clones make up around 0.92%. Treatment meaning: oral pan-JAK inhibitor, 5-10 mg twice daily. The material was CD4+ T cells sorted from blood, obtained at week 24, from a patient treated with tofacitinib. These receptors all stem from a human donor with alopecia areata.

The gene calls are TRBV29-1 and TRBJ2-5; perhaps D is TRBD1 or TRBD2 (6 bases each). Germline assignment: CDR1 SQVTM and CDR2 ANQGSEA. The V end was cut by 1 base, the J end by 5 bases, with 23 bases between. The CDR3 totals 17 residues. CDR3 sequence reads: CSVEGDWGARREETQYF. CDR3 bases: TGCAGCGTTGAAGGGGACTGGGGGGCCAGAAGGGAGGAGACCCAGTACTTC.

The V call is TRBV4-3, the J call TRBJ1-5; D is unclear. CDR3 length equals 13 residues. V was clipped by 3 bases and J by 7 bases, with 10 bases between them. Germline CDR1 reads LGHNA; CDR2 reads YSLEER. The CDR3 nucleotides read TGCGCCAGCAGCCAGGACCCAGGACAGCCCCAGCATTTT. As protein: CASSQDPGQPQHF.

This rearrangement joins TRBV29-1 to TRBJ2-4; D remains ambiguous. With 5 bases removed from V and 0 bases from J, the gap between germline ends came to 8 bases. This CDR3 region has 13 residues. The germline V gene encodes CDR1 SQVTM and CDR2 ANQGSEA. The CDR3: CSVQTLAKNIQYF. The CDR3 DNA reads TGCAGCGTTCAGACCTTAGCCAAAAACATTCAGTACTTC.

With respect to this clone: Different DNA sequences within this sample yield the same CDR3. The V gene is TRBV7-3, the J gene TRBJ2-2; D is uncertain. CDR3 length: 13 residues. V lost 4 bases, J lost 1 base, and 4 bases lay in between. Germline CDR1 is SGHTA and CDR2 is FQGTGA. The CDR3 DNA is TGTGCCAGCAGCTCCGGGAACACCGGGGAGCTGTTTTTT. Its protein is CASSSGNTGELFF. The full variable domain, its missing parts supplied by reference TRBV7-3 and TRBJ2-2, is GAGVSQTPSNKVTEKGKYVELRCDPISGHTALYWYRQSLGQGPEFLIYFQGTGAADDSGLPNDRFFAVRPEGSVSTLKIQRTERGDSAVYLCASSSGNTGELFFGEGSRLTVL.